This entry lists 5 T cell receptor beta chains sequenced from one sample in a study of blood T cell repertoires in COVID-19. Profiled with immunoSEQ multiplex PCR; TCRdb holds only in-frame clones, not every one. The table lists 43,000 or so clones, roughly 86% of them singletons, with approximately 15% in the top ten. Sequenced sample: peripheral blood. Every receptor here comes from a man aged 60 to 75 with active or convalescent COVID-19.

The DNA of the CDR3 is TGTGCCAGCAGTTACGGAGGGGAGGGCAACGAGCAGTACTTC. This encodes CASSYGGEGNEQYF. The genes are TRBV6-5 and TRBJ2-7; 7 bases align to TRBD2. CDR1 MNHEY and CDR2 SVGAGI come from the germline V gene. This CDR3 contains 14 residues. The V gene end was trimmed by 2 bases and the J gene end by 5 bases; junction bases not matched to a gene: 6.

The chain joins TRBV7-9 to TRBJ1-6; 8 bases are a match to TRBD1. Per germline, CDR1 SEHNR and CDR2 FQNEAQ (reference sequence). Trimming at V came to 4 bases and at J to 5 bases, leaving 1 base not matched to a gene. The CDR3 consists of 14 residues. The CDR3 sequence is CASSSDRDNSPLHF. The CDR3 nucleotides are TGTGCCAGCAGCTCGGACAGGGATAATTCACCCCTCCACTTT.

V usage is TRBV9 and J usage is TRBJ2-6; tentative D call: TRBD2 (5 bases). The length of the CDR3 is 15 residues. Trimming shortened V by 2 bases and J by 2 bases, and 8 bases separated the two germline ends. Germline-derived CDR1 and CDR2 are SGDLS and YYNGEE. The CDR3 DNA sequence: TGTGCCAGCAGCGTCCTCGGGGCTGGGGCCAACGTCCTGACTTTC. Protein: CASSVLGAGANVLTF.

In this sample, this clone turned up a few times. The V call is TRBV30, the J call TRBJ1-2, with D tentatively TRBD1 (6 bases). Germline V gives CDR1 GTSNPN, CDR2 SVGIG (reference sequence). This CDR3 is built from 17 residues. V lost 3 bases and J lost 4, with 24 bases in between. This CDR3 is CAWRRGGALTTLYGYTF. The CDR3 coding sequence is TGTGCCTGGAGACGAGGGGGGGCTCTTACAACCCTCTATGGCTACACCTTC.

V is TRBV7-9 and J is TRBJ2-7; D remains ambiguous. Trimming shortened V by 4 bases and J by 3 bases, and 10 bases separated the two germline ends. The CDR3 loop spans 13 amino acids. Germline CDR1 reads SEHNR; CDR2 reads FQNEAQ (reference sequence). CDR3 residues: CASSSTENYEQYF. The CDR3 region has the DNA TGTGCCAGCAGCTCAACAGAGAACTACGAGCAGTACTTC.